This TCR beta chain comes out of a study of T cell repertoires in cytomegalovirus infection. Study information: Signatures in public TCR beta sequences pointed to both CMV infection and matching HLA type. Study conclusions and caveats: Individuals carrying CMV plus the relevant HLA were identified by cumulative frequency of public TCR beta families. Clonotypes of TCR beta that were HLA-C-restricted and CMV-specific dominated the ex vivo response.

TCRdb called the reads again in MiXCR, with one record for every CDR3 protein. The table shows 200,000 to 300,000 distinct CDR3 sequences, with 9% to 15% occurring only once. CDR1 is SGHTA, CDR2 FQGNSA, per germline. V was shortened by 5 bases and J by 2 bases, with 12 bases between the two germline ends. The CDR3 is 14 amino acids. This clonotype was detected ten times or more. Its target is not known. The gene calls are TRBV7-2 and TRBJ2-5; possibly TRBD2 for D (6 bases). The TCR was taken from a human donor in good health (CMV status not recorded). Some clones in this sample may be carry-over from other donors' samples. Sequences were obtained from PBMCs. The DNA for the CDR3 is TGTGCCAGCAGCAGGCGGGGCAGGCAAGAGACCCAGTACTTC. The encoded protein is CASSRRGRQETQYF.